This T cell receptor beta chain was documented in a study of blood T cell repertoires in COVID-19. Overall study: COVID-19 samples collected from the United States, Italy and Spain covered acute and convalescent phases. Sample material is recorded as cDNA or gDNA derived from T cells, B-cell-depleted T cells, or PBMCs.

CDR1 and CDR2 from the germline V gene are SGHAT and FQNNGV. The V segment lost 5 bases and the J segment 4 bases; nucleotides outside the gene matches: 15. The length of the CDR3 is 17 residues. Only in-frame clones appear in the TCRdb table, and some are missing; sequencing was by immunoSEQ multiplex PCR. The sample shows hundreds of thousands of clones, approximately 86% of them seen only once. The origin of this receptor is a woman aged 60-75 years who had recovered from COVID-19. The sequenced material came from peripheral blood. The chain is built from TRBV11-2 and TRBJ2-5; 8 bases line up with TRBD2. DNA for the CDR3: TGTGCCAGCAGCGGCGGAGGCGGGGGGCGTAATGGAGAGACCCAGTACTTC. It translates to CASSGGGGGRNGETQYF.